This T cell receptor (beta chain) came from a study of T cell repertoires in ileal Crohn's disease. Study at large: Surgery for a complication: stricturing in approximately 60%, penetrating in about 40%.

Study results and limitations: Endoscopic recurrence occurred in every patient whose clonality exceeded 26.8%.

Comment on this clone: Its antigen is not identified.

Profiling relied on immunoSEQ multiplex PCR, and the TCRdb table lists in-frame clones only, not all of them. The sample holds tens of thousands of clones, about 81% seen once. CDR3 size: 15 residues. After removal of 5 bases from V and 2 bases from J, the junction contained 7 bases not matched to a gene. The V gene's germline CDR1 is SGHNT and CDR2 YENEEA. This receptor was identified in an adult with Crohn's disease. The V call is TRBV11-3, the J call TRBJ2-5; 8 bases align to TRBD1. Sequencing was done on a sample of ileal tissue. CDR3 sequence: CASSPGTGLQETQYF. The CDR3 DNA is TGTGCCAGCAGCCCCGGGACAGGCTTACAAGAGACCCAGTACTTC.